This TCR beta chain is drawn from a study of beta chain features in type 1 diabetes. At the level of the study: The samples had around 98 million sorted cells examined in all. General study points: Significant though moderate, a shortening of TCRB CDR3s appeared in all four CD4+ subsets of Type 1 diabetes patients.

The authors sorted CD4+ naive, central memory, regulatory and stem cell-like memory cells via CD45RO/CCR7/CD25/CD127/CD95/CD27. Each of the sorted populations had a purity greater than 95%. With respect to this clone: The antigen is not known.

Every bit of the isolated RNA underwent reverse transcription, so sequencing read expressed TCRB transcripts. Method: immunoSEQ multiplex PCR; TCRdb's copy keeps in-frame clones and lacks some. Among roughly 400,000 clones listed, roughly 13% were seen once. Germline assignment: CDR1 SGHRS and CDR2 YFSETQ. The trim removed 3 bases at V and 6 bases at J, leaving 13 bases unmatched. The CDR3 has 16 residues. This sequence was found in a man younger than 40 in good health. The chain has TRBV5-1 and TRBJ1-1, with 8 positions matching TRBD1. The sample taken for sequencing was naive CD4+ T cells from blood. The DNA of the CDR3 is TGCGCCAGCAGCTCGATGACAATCGACAGGGGCGCTGAAGCTTTCTTT. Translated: CASSSMTIDRGAEAFF.